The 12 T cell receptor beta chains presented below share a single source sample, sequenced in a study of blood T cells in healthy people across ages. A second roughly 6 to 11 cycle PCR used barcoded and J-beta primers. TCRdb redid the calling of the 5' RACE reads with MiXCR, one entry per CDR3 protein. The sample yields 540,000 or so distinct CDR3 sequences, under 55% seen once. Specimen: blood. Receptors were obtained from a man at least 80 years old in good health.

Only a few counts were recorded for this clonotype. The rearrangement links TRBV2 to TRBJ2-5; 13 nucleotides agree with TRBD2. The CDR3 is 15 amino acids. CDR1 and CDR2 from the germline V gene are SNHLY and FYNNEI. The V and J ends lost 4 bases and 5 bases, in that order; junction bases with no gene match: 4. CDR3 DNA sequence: TGTGCCAGCAGTGGGACTAGCGGGAGTATGGAGACCCAGTACTTC. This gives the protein CASSGTSGSMETQYF.

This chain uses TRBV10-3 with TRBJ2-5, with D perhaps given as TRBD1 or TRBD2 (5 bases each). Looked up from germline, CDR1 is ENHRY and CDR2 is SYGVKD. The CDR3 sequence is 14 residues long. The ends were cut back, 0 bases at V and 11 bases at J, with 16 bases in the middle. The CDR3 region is CAISESTGRDKQYF. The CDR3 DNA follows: TGTGCCATCAGTGAGTCGACGGGGCGAGACAAGCAGTACTTC.

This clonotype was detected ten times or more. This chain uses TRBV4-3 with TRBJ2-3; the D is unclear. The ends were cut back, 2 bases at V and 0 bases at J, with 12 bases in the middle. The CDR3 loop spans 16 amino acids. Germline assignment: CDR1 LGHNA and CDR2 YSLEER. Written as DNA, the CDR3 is TGCGCCAGCAGCCAATCGACCGATCTTAGCACAGATACGCAGTATTTT. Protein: CASSQSTDLSTDTQYF.

CDR3 bases: TGTGCCAGCTCATGGGACAGGGACTCCACTGAAGCTTTCTTT. Amino acids: CASSWDRDSTEAFF. This chain links TRBV18 with TRBJ1-1; 9 positions match TRBD1. Trimming removed 5 bases from V and 4 bases from J; junction bases left unmatched: 5. Germline-derived CDR1 and CDR2 are KGHSH and LQKENI. The CDR3 is 14 residues long.

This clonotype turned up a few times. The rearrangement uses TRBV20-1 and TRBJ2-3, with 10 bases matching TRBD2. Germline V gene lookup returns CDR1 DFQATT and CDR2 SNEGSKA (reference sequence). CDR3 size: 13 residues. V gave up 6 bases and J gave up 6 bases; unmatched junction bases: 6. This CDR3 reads CSAIAGGEDTQYF. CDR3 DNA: TGCAGTGCCATAGCGGGGGGCGAGGATACGCAGTATTTT.

CDR3 protein: CASKRRERNTGELFF. The CDR3 DNA reads TGTGCCAGCAAACGGCGGGAGCGTAACACCGGGGAGCTGTTTTTT. V and J are TRBV27 and TRBJ2-2, with 7 bases lining up with TRBD2. This CDR3 region has 15 residues. V was clipped by 7 bases and J by 2 bases; unmatched bases: 7. The germline V gene has CDR1 MNHEY and CDR2 SMNVEV (reference sequence).

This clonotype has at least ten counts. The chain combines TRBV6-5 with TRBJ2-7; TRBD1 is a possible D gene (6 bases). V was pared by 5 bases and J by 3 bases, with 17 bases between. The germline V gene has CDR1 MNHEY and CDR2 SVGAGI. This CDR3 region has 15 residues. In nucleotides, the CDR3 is TGTGCCAGCAGTCCCCATTTGACAGGCAGCTACGAGCAGTACTTC. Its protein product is CASSPHLTGSYEQYF.

The CDR3 sequence: CASSLMRHIKETQYF. The DNA for the CDR3 is TGTGCCAGCAGCTTAATGAGACACATAAAAGAGACCCAGTACTTC. J is TRBJ2-5 and V is TRBV7-2; unclear D gene. CDR3 length: 15 amino acids. V was clipped by 2 bases and J by 3 bases, with 13 bases between them. Germline V gives CDR1 SGHTA, CDR2 FQGNSA.

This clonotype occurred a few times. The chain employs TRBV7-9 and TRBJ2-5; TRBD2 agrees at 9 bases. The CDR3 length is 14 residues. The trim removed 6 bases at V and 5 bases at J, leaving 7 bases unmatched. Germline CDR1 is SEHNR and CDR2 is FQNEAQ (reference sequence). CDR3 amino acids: CASSYFSGSETQYF. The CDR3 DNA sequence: TGTGCCAGCAGTTATTTTAGCGGGAGTGAGACCCAGTACTTC.

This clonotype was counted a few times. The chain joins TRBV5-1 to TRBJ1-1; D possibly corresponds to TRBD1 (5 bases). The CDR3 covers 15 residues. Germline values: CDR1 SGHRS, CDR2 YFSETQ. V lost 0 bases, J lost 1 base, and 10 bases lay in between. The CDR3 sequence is CASSLEGRENTEAFF. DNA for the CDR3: TGCGCCAGCAGCTTGGAGGGCAGGGAGAACACTGAAGCTTTCTTT.

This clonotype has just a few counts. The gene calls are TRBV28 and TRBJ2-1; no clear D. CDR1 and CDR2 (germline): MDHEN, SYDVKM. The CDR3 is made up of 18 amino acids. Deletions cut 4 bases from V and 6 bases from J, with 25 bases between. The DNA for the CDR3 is TGTGCCAGCAGTTCCAATCCGGGCAAAAATGGGTGGCTCAATGAGCAGTTCTTC. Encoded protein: CASSSNPGKNGWLNEQFF.

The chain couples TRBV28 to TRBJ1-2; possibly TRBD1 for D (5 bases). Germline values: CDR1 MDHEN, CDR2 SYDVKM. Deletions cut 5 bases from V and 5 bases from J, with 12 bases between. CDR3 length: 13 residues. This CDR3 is CASSPMWGYGYTF. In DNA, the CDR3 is TGTGCCAGCAGTCCCATGTGGGGGTATGGCTACACCTTC.